Following are 26 T cell receptor beta chains from one sample sequenced in a study of T cells in Graves' hyperthyroidism and ophthalmopathy. Amplification of TCR beta CDR3 regions used RNA as the template. TCR CDR3 regions were first amplified by RT-PCR with HTBI primers. TCRdb reprocessed the multiplex PCR reads with MiXCR, giving one entry per CDR3 protein. The sample lists hundreds of thousands of distinct CDR3 sequences, about 19% seen once, with 16% in the top ten. Sequencing was done on a sample of blood. These TCRs come from a woman aged 50 to 65 with Graves' hyperthyroidism that later progressed to Graves' ophthalmopathy.

The table lists this clonotype with many counts. The chain joins TRBV18 to TRBJ2-1; 11 positions match TRBD1. J lost 8 bases, V lost 2 bases, and 8 bases had no gene match. Germline CDR1 KGHSH, CDR2 LQKENI. The CDR3 is 16 amino acids. The CDR3: CASSPGRTGGLDEQFF. The CDR3, as DNA: TGTGCCAGCTCACCAGGGAGGACAGGGGGCCTGGATGAGCAGTTCTTC. Variable domain in full (rest from reference TRBV18 and TRBJ2-1): NAGVMQNPRHLVRRRGQEARLRCSPMKGHSHVYWYRQLPEEGLKFMVYLQKENIIDESGMPKERFSAEFPKEGPSILRIQQVVRGDSAAYFCASSPGRTGGLDEQFFGPGTRLTVL.

This chain joins TRBV29-1 and TRBJ1-2, with a weak D call TRBD1 (5 bases). The CDR3 extends over 13 amino acids. The V and J ends lost 3 bases and 1 base respectively, with 9 bases between them. The germline V gene encodes CDR1 SQVTM and CDR2 ANQGSEA. The CDR3 DNA reads as TGCAGCGTTGAGGGGCCTCTTAACTATGGCTACACCTTC. This codes for CSVEGPLNYGYTF.

The V and J genes are TRBV6-2 or TRBV6-3 and TRBJ1-2; a weak D match, TRBD1 (6 bases). The germline V gene encodes CDR1 MNHEY and CDR2 SVGEGT. Between the trimmed V and J ends, which lost 2 bases and 5 bases, there was a span of 9 bases. The CDR3 has 13 residues. CDR3 in amino acids: CASSYAGQYGYTF. CDR3 nucleotides: TGTGCCAGCAGTTACGCGGGACAATATGGCTACACCTTC.

The sample holds many counts of this clonotype. The gene calls are TRBV5-1 and TRBJ1-1, with 7 bases identical to TRBD1. The CDR3 extends over 14 amino acids. Germline-derived CDR1 and CDR2 are SGHRS and YFSETQ. After removal of 3 bases from V and 0 bases from J, the junction contained 2 bases not matched to a gene. The CDR3 sequence: CASSWGQMNTEAFF. As DNA, the CDR3 is TGCGCCAGCAGCTGGGGACAGATGAACACTGAAGCTTTCTTT.

This sequence joins TRBV27 and TRBJ1-5, with 9 positions matching TRBD1. The CDR3 loop spans 18 amino acids. Germline values: CDR1 MNHEY, CDR2 SMNVEV (reference sequence). V lost 2 bases and J lost 6; bases outside the gene matches: 14. The CDR3 nucleotides read TGTGCCAGCAGTTTAAGGGGCCCCGGGACAGGGCCTCTTCAGCCCCAGCATTTT. Protein sequence: CASSLRGPGTGPLQPQHF.

This clonotype has a handful of counts. The J gene is TRBJ1-1, the V gene TRBV5-6; unclear D gene. CDR1 is SGHDT and CDR2 is YYEEEE in the germline V gene. The CDR3 totals 13 residues. V gave up 2 bases and J gave up 7 bases, with 12 bases separating them. CDR3 residues: CASSFGVSGEAFF. The CDR3 coding sequence is TGTGCCAGCAGCTTCGGTGTATCGGGTGAAGCTTTCTTT.

The chain employs TRBV5-1 and TRBJ2-1, with TRBD1 identical over 9 bases. The CDR3 totals 15 residues. Germline trimming cut 6 bases from V and 4 bases from J; bases unmatched to any gene: 8. The V gene's germline CDR1 is SGHRS and CDR2 YFSETQ. As DNA, the CDR3 is TGCGCCAGCAACGCGGGACAGGGCTCTTACAATGAGCAGTTCTTC. Amino acids: CASNAGQGSYNEQFF. The variable domain in full, with the rest retrieved from reference TRBV5-1 and TRBJ2-1, is KAGVTQTPRYLIKTRGQQVTLSCSPISGHRSVSWYQQTPGQGLQFLFEYFSETQRNKGNFPGRFSGRQFSNSRSEMNVSTLELGDSALYLCASNAGQGSYNEQFFGPGTRLTVL.

This chain joins TRBV11-2 and TRBJ1-6, with TRBD1 identical over 8 bases. The CDR3 covers 15 residues. The germline CDR1 and CDR2 sequences are SGHAT and FQNNGV. The J segment lost 2 bases and the V segment lost 7 bases, leaving 4 bases of the junction unmatched. The CDR3 nucleotides are TGTGCCAGCACCCCACAGGGGGCCTATAATTCACCCCTCCACTTT. Translation gives CASTPQGAYNSPLHF.

This clonotype was seen only a few times. The chain uses TRBV5-5 and TRBJ1-1; TRBD1 aligns across 7 bases. Germline CDR1 reads SGHKS; CDR2 reads YYEKEE (reference sequence). The CDR3 is 16 residues long. J gave up 4 bases and V 5 bases, and 14 bases lay outside the gene matches. DNA for the CDR3: TGTGCCAGCAGAACCACAGGGGCCGGGAGGGGCACTGAAGCTTTCTTT. It codes for CASRTTGAGRGTEAFF. Full variable domain (remainder filled in from reference TRBV5-5 and TRBJ1-1): DAGVTQSPTHLIKTRGQQVTLRCSPISGHKSVSWYQQVLGQGPQFIFQYYEKEERGRGNFPDRFSARQFPNYSSELNVNALLLGDSALYLCASRTTGAGRGTEAFFGQGTRLTVV.

Of note for this clonotype: An end of the junction does not agree with germline; a read error may underlie this. The chain recombines TRBV6-5 with TRBJ1-1; unclear D gene. CDR1 MNHEY and CDR2 SVGAGI come from the germline V gene. The CDR3 runs to 18 residues. The CDR3 DNA reads as TGTGCCAGCAGTTACTCGACTCGGCCAGGAGAATGGGGAAAGAAGTCTCTCTTT. Amino acid sequence: CASSYSTRPGEWGKKSLF.

The genes are TRBV29-1 and TRBJ1-1, with D hard to call. This CDR3 is built from 11 residues. Germline V gene data show CDR1 as SQVTM and CDR2 as ANQGSEA. Trimming pared 4 bases from V and 7 bases from J, leaving 10 bases between. CDR3 in DNA: TGCAGCGTTGGTAGGCAGAATGAAGCTTTCTTT. Its protein product is CSVGRQNEAFF.

Comment on this clonotype: This may be a read error, as it is one base from a much larger clone. This chain joins TRBV30 and TRBJ1-1; D is undetermined. Trimming shortened V by 4 bases and J by 4 bases, and 13 bases separated the two germline ends. CDR1 is GTSNPN and CDR2 is SVGIG in the germline V gene (reference sequence). The CDR3 covers 13 residues. The CDR3 loop reads CAWKANRATEAFF. CDR3 sequence (DNA): TGTGCCTGGAAGGCCAATAGGGCCACTGAAGCTTTCTTT.

J is TRBJ2-4 and V is TRBV10-2; tentatively, D is TRBD2 (6 bases). This CDR3 has 15 amino acids. Germline CDR1 WSHSY, CDR2 SAAADI. The ends were cut back, 7 bases at V and 6 bases at J, with 19 bases in the middle. For the CDR3, the DNA is TGCGCCAGCACCGCGGGACCTAATAATAGAAACATTCAGTACTTC. It yields the protein CASTAGPNNRNIQYF.

The V and J genes are TRBV19 and TRBJ1-1, with D tentatively TRBD1 (6 bases). Germline values: CDR1 LNHDA, CDR2 SQIVND (reference sequence). The CDR3 length is 14 residues. Trimming removed 6 bases at V and 4 bases at J, with 15 bases between. The CDR3 DNA follows: TGTGCCAGTAGCGGGACACCTTGGGGCACTGAAGCTTTCTTT. As protein: CASSGTPWGTEAFF.

This clonotype has a handful of counts. A read error may explain this, as a much larger clone is one base away. This chain joins TRBV20-1 and TRBJ1-2, with TRBD1 matching 8 bases. This CDR3 has 16 amino acids. The trim removed 5 bases at V and 5 bases at J, leaving 16 bases unmatched. Germline V CDR1 and CDR2: DFQATT, SNEGSKA (reference sequence). The CDR3 DNA is TGCAGTGCTCCGCGACAGGGGAACACTAGGTATTATGGCTACACCTTC. This codes for CSAPRQGNTRYYGYTF.

The V and J genes are TRBV12-3 or TRBV12-4 and TRBJ1-1; D is uncertain. V was trimmed by 5 bases and J by 7 bases, leaving 17 bases between them. The CDR3 is 14 amino acids. Here the CDR3 reads CASSPDRPYGEAFF. The CDR3 coding sequence is TGTGCCAGCAGTCCCGACCGCCCGTACGGTGAAGCTTTCTTT.

This rearrangement joins TRBV20-1 to TRBJ1-2; D might be TRBD1 (5 bases). The CDR3 covers 11 residues. Germline loops: CDR1 DFQATT, CDR2 SNEGSKA (reference sequence). V lost 3 bases, J lost 8 bases, and 10 bases lay in between. Written as DNA, the CDR3 is TGCAGTGCTAGCGAGGGGCGAGGCTACACCTTC. Amino acid sequence: CSASEGRGYTF.

The V call is TRBV19, the J call TRBJ1-5, with D perhaps matching TRBD1 (5 bases). V lost 3 bases to trimming and J lost 2 bases, with 8 bases between them. Germline V gene lookup returns CDR1 LNHDA and CDR2 SQIVND (reference sequence). CDR3 size: 14 residues. CDR3 DNA sequence: TGTGCCAGTAGTATTGGGGACGGCAATCAGCCCCAGCATTTT. As protein: CASSIGDGNQPQHF.

This clonotype was detected ten times or more. This sequence joins TRBV3-1 and TRBJ2-1, with D possibly being TRBD2 (6 bases). Trimming removed 3 bases from V and 13 bases from J, with 19 bases in between. The CDR3 sequence is 14 residues long. The germline CDR1 and CDR2 sequences are LGHDT and YNNKEL (reference sequence). CDR3 residues: CASSHTTRDEVQFF. The CDR3 DNA follows: TGTGCCAGCAGCCACACCACGCGGGACGAAGTCCAGTTCTTC.

The genes are TRBV3-1 and TRBJ2-2; D is unresolved. From germline, CDR1 is LGHDT and CDR2 YNNKEL (reference sequence). The CDR3 has 13 amino acids. V lost 6 bases to trimming and J lost 2 bases, with 7 bases between them. CDR3: CASRVTNTGELFF. In nucleotides, the CDR3 is TGTGCCAGCAGAGTGACTAACACCGGGGAGCTGTTTTTT.

This clonotype occurred many times. DNA for the CDR3: TGTGCCAGCAGCCCTCCGGGACAGGGCCAGTCACCCCTCCACTTT. Encoded protein: CASSPPGQGQSPLHF. This chain joins TRBV5-5 and TRBJ1-6; TRBD1 agrees at 9 bases. CDR1 and CDR2 (germline): SGHKS, YYEKEE (reference sequence). Unmatched junction bases numbered 9, after V lost 4 bases and J lost 10 bases. CDR3 length: 15 amino acids. The whole variable domain, filled in from reference TRBV5-5 and TRBJ1-6, reads DAGVTQSPTHLIKTRGQQVTLRCSPISGHKSVSWYQQVLGQGPQFIFQYYEKEERGRGNFPDRFSARQFPNYSSELNVNALLLGDSALYLCASSPPGQGQSPLHFGNGTRLTVT.

The rearrangement links TRBV24-1 to TRBJ2-3; 11 bases match TRBD2. CDR3 length: 16 residues. V trimming: 4 bases; J trimming: 3 bases; junction bases outside the gene matches: 5. The germline V gene encodes CDR1 KGHDR and CDR2 SFDVKD. For the CDR3, the DNA is TGTGCCACCAGTGACCGTAGCGGGGGGGCGACAGATACGCAGTATTTT. Protein: CATSDRSGGATDTQYF.

This clonotype was observed a handful of times. CDR3 loop: CASTVTQGNYGYTF. The CDR3 region has the DNA TGTGCCAGCACTGTAACACAGGGGAACTATGGCTACACCTTC. The chain couples TRBV6-1 to TRBJ1-2, with 7 bases identical to TRBD1. Germline loops: CDR1 MNHNS, CDR2 SASEGT. Losses at the gene ends were 7 bases for V and 2 bases for J; bases not matched to a gene: 7. CDR3 length equals 14 residues.

This clonotype has just a few counts. The chain recombines TRBV20-1 with TRBJ2-5; weak D call: TRBD1 (6 bases). The CDR3 is made up of 13 amino acids. Germline-derived CDR1 and CDR2 are DFQATT and SNEGSKA (reference sequence). The germline V and J ends were trimmed by 7 bases and 2 bases, with 14 bases remaining between them. CDR3 protein: CSEFRGTQETQYF. The CDR3 DNA is TGCAGTGAGTTCAGGGGAACTCAAGAGACCCAGTACTTC.

The rearrangement uses TRBV5-6 and TRBJ1-2; D gene ambiguous. Germline V gene sequence: CDR1 SGHDT, CDR2 YYEEEE. This CDR3 comprises 15 residues. V was cut by 1 base and J by 0 bases, with 10 bases left in between. As DNA, the CDR3 is TGTGCCAGCAGCTTGCTCGGAGAATCTAACTATGGCTACACCTTC. It codes for CASSLLGESNYGYTF.

V and J are TRBV27 and TRBJ1-2; 9 nucleotides match TRBD1. Trimming cost V 4 bases and J 4 bases; bases outside gene matches: 10. Germline V CDR1 and CDR2: MNHEY, SMNVEV (reference sequence). CDR3 size: 16 residues. CDR3 amino acids: CASSSDRGGIFYGYTF. CDR3 DNA sequence: TGTGCCAGCAGTTCCGACAGGGGGGGCATTTTCTATGGCTACACCTTC.